The 20 T cell receptor beta chains given below trace back to one sample, sequenced in a study of cytomegalovirus exposure and HLA in healthy donors. The PCR employed 60 Vbeta primers together with 13 Jbeta primers. The table came from immunoSEQ multiplex PCR; TCRdb's copy has only in-frame clones and leaves some out. The sample lists more than 130,000 clones; approximately 70% were seen once. Sequenced sample: PBMCs. The receptors come from a human donor in good health.

The chain employs TRBV7-9 and TRBJ2-2; 9 bases align to TRBD1. Germline V gene data show CDR1 as SEHNR and CDR2 as FQNEAQ (reference sequence). This CDR3 spans 15 amino acids. Trimming cost V 3 bases and J 3 bases; bases outside gene matches: 2. The chain's CDR3 is CASSFTGGDTGELFF. The CDR3, as DNA: TGTGCCAGCAGCTTCACAGGGGGCGACACCGGGGAGCTGTTTTTT.

The chain combines TRBV9 with TRBJ2-1, with D maybe TRBD1 (6 bases). This CDR3 region has 16 residues. CDR1 SGDLS and CDR2 YYNGEE come from the germline V gene. The V end was cut by 0 bases, the J end by 3 bases, with 13 bases between. The CDR3 protein is CASSVEGVGHYNEQFF. DNA of the CDR3: TGTGCCAGCAGCGTAGAGGGGGTAGGCCACTACAATGAGCAGTTCTTC.

The genes are TRBV18 and TRBJ1-6, with D uncertain. The length of the CDR3 is 14 residues. V lost 3 bases and J lost 4, with 7 bases in between. Per germline, CDR1 KGHSH and CDR2 LQKENI. The CDR3 is CASSPLRYNSPLHF. The CDR3 DNA reads as TGTGCCAGCTCACCCTTGAGGTATAATTCACCCCTCCACTTT.

This clone appeared a few times. The chain links TRBV7-9 to TRBJ1-1, with 7 bases matching TRBD1. The germline CDR1 and CDR2 sequences are SEHNR and FQNEAQ (reference sequence). Trimming cost V 5 bases and J 4 bases; bases outside gene matches: 10. This CDR3 is built from 15 residues. CDR3 in DNA: TGTGCCAGCAGCCCGAGGGACAGAGTGGGCACTGAAGCTTTCTTT. As protein: CASSPRDRVGTEAFF.

This clone appeared a single time. The chain recombines TRBV6-1 with TRBJ2-7; 7 bases fit TRBD2. This CDR3 region has 13 residues. Germline lookup yields CDR1 MNHNS and CDR2 SASEGT. The ends lost 8 bases at V and 0 bases at J; junction bases unmatched: 4. CDR3 in amino acids: CASGLAASYEQYF. CDR3 DNA sequence: TGTGCCAGCGGCCTAGCGGCCTCCTACGAGCAGTACTTC.

The chain couples TRBV4-1 to TRBJ2-7; no firm D call. V was shortened by 0 bases and J by 5 bases, with 8 bases between the two germline ends. The CDR3 is made up of 13 amino acids. The germline V gene encodes CDR1 MGHRA and CDR2 YSYEKL. The CDR3: CASSQDSPDEQYF. The CDR3 bases are TGCGCCAGCAGCCAAGATTCTCCGGACGAGCAGTACTTC.

The V and J genes are TRBV7-6 and TRBJ2-1; D perhaps matches TRBD2 (5 bases). This CDR3 is 15 amino acids long. Germline V gives CDR1 SGHVS, CDR2 FNYEAQ. V was clipped by 1 base and J by 4 bases, with 11 bases between them. The CDR3, as DNA: TGTGCCAGCAGCTTAGAGCCGGGAAATTACAATGAGCAGTTCTTC. Protein product: CASSLEPGNYNEQFF.

In its sample, this clone was seen once. The chain has TRBV7-2 and TRBJ1-2, with TRBD1 identical over 7 bases. This CDR3 spans 15 amino acids. The germline V gene encodes CDR1 SGHTA and CDR2 FQGNSA. V lost 0 bases, J lost 0 bases, and 1 base stayed unmatched. CDR3 loop: CASSLAGTANYGYTF. The CDR3 DNA follows: TGTGCCAGCAGCTTAGCAGGGACAGCTAACTATGGCTACACCTTC.

This clone was seen a few times. The V gene is TRBV7-9, the J gene TRBJ2-7; no firm D call. The germline V gene encodes CDR1 SEHNR and CDR2 FQNEAQ (reference sequence). The CDR3 runs to 14 residues. Trimming left V 1 base short and J 2 bases short, with 9 bases between. The CDR3 nucleotides are TGTGCCAGCAGCTTAGGGCAGGTTACCTACGAGCAGTACTTC. Protein product: CASSLGQVTYEQYF.

In this sample, this clone turned up a few times. V is TRBV5-1 and J is TRBJ2-3; TRBD2 matches 7 bases. The germline V gene has CDR1 SGHRS and CDR2 YFSETQ. This CDR3 has 15 amino acids. Trimming removed 2 bases from V and 1 base from J; junction bases left unmatched: 4. In DNA, the CDR3 is TGCGCCAGCAGCTTTGTTGGACTAGGCACAGATACGCAGTATTTT. Protein sequence: CASSFVGLGTDTQYF.

The V and J genes are TRBV5-4 and TRBJ1-2; 8 bases agree with TRBD1. The ends lost 4 bases at V and 8 bases at J; junction bases unmatched: 7. Germline V gives CDR1 SGHNT, CDR2 YYREEE (reference sequence). The CDR3 contains 13 residues. This CDR3 is CASSQGAGEGYTF. In DNA form, the CDR3 reads TGTGCCAGCAGCCAGGGGGCAGGGGAAGGCTACACCTTC.

The chain carries TRBV11-2 and TRBJ2-7, with TRBD2 as a possible D gene (6 bases). V was pared by 5 bases and J by 2 bases, with 13 bases between. Germline V gene data show CDR1 as SGHAT and CDR2 as FQNNGV. This CDR3 contains 14 residues. The CDR3 region has the DNA TGTGCCAGCAGCCTGGGGGGAGATGCCTACGAGCAGTACTTC. It encodes CASSLGGDAYEQYF. The entire variable domain, with the rest obtained from reference TRBV11-2 and TRBJ2-7, is as follows: EAGVAQSPRYKIIEKRQSVAFWCNPISGHATLYWYQQILGQGPKLLIQFQNNGVVDDSQLPKDRFSAERLKGVDSTLKIQPAKLEDSAVYLCASSLGGDAYEQYFGPGTRLTVT.

J is TRBJ1-5 and V is TRBV6-1, with D perhaps TRBD1 (5 bases). Germline V CDR1 and CDR2: MNHNS, SASEGT. The CDR3 contains 15 residues. Trimming removed 3 bases at V and 4 bases at J, with 13 bases between. The CDR3 DNA sequence: TGTGCCAGCAGTGATGGGGGGAGGAAAAATCAGCCCCAGCATTTT. Protein: CASSDGGRKNQPQHF.

The V gene is TRBV5-4, the J gene TRBJ1-4, with D uncertain. Trimming took 4 bases from V and 2 from J, leaving 15 bases between them. The germline V gene encodes CDR1 SGHNT and CDR2 YYREEE (reference sequence). This CDR3 spans 16 amino acids. The CDR3 bases are TGTGCCAGCAGCCAGAAGCGGGGATTGACTAATGAAAAACTGTTTTTT. Translated: CASSQKRGLTNEKLFF.

This chain uses TRBV9 with TRBJ2-7; TRBD1 matches 9 bases. V gave up 4 bases and J gave up 6 bases; unmatched junction bases: 8. This CDR3 has 14 residues. Germline V gives CDR1 SGDLS, CDR2 YYNGEE. The CDR3 here is CASSPGTGIGEQYF. CDR3 bases: TGTGCCAGCAGCCCCGGGACAGGGATCGGCGAGCAGTACTTC.

This clone was observed a few times. This chain connects TRBV5-6 to TRBJ2-3; 7 nucleotides agree with TRBD2. The CDR3 sequence is 16 residues long. V shed 0 bases and J 2 bases; nucleotides not matched to a gene: 6. Germline values: CDR1 SGHDT, CDR2 YYEEEE. The CDR3 nucleotides are TGTGCCAGCAGCTTGGCCCTCAGCGGGGTCACAGATACGCAGTATTTT. Protein product: CASSLALSGVTDTQYF.

This clone was detected a few times. The chain carries TRBV4-1 and TRBJ1-1, with D uncertain. Germline-derived CDR1 and CDR2 are MGHRA and YSYEKL. The CDR3 is 13 residues long. V gave up 1 base and J gave up 0 bases, with 3 bases separating them. Here the CDR3 DNA reads TGCGCCAGCAGCCAAGTCTTGAACACTGAAGCTTTCTTT. The encoded protein is CASSQVLNTEAFF.

This clone was seen a single time. The chain couples TRBV6-1 to TRBJ2-1; 8 nucleotides match TRBD2. The CDR3 totals 14 residues. Germline assignment: CDR1 MNHNS and CDR2 SASEGT. After removal of 3 bases from V and 6 bases from J, the junction contained 4 bases not matched to a gene. CDR3 bases: TGTGCCAGCAGTGAGGGACTAGAGGGCAATGAGCAGTTCTTC. Translated, it gives CASSEGLEGNEQFF.

This chain uses TRBV5-1 with TRBJ1-1, with a possible D match to TRBD1 (5 bases). Between the trimmed V and J ends, which lost 3 bases and 1 base, there was a span of 13 bases. Germline V gene sequence: CDR1 SGHRS, CDR2 YFSETQ. This CDR3 has 15 residues. The CDR3 loop is CASSWGTSGNTEAFF. Here the CDR3 DNA reads TGCGCCAGCAGCTGGGGCACCTCTGGGAACACTGAAGCTTTCTTT. The full variable domain, in which reference TRBV5-1 and TRBJ1-1 provide the parts outside the CDR3, is KAGVTQTPRYLIKTRGQQVTLSCSPISGHRSVSWYQQTPGQGLQFLFEYFSETQRNKGNFPGRFSGRQFSNSRSEMNVSTLELGDSALYLCASSWGTSGNTEAFFGQGTRLTVV.

The chain is built from TRBV19 and TRBJ1-1; 10 bases fit TRBD1. The CDR3 is made up of 15 amino acids. J gave up 1 base and V 5 bases, and 4 bases lay outside the gene matches. Germline loops: CDR1 LNHDA, CDR2 SQIVND (reference sequence). CDR3 protein: CASSPRQGANTEAFF. The CDR3 DNA is TGTGCCAGTAGTCCTAGACAGGGGGCGAACACTGAAGCTTTCTTT.